The clone carrying this TCR beta chain has more than one count but fewer than ten. Its antigen is not identified. The sample comes from a study of response to subunit inactivated influenza vaccine. Notes on the study in general: Authors proposed each seasonal influenza vaccination draws in few new T cells.

TCRdb itself ran the RT-PCR reads through MiXCR, one entry per CDR3 protein. This sample has hundreds of thousands of distinct CDR3 sequences, with 14% found just once. The germline V gene has CDR1 MNHNS and CDR2 SASEGT. Trimming took 6 bases from V and 8 from J; bases not matched to a gene: 15. The CDR3 extends over 15 amino acids. Sequencing was performed on PBMCs from blood, taken around 15 days before vaccination. The source is a man in his fifties who received an inactivated influenza vaccine. The V call is TRBV6-1, the J call TRBJ1-2; 7 bases line up with TRBD1. CDR3 nucleotide sequence: TGTGCCAGCAGAATGGACAGGTCGCATCCTCGGGGCTACACCTTC. It is translated as CASRMDRSHPRGYTF.